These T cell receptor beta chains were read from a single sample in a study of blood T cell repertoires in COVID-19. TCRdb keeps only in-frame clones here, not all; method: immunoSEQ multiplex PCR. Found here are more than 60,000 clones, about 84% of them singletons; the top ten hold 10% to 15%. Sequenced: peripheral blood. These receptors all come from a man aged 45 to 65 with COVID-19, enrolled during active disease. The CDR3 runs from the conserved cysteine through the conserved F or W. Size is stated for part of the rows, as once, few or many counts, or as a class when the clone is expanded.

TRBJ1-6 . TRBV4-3 CASSQVLGQQNSPLHF
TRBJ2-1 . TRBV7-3 CASSLGGTSYNEQFF
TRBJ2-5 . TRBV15 CATSRAHFQETQYF
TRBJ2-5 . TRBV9 CASSVAGGQETQYF
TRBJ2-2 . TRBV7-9 CASSMGAAGELFF
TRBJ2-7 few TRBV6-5 CASSRTVLREQYF
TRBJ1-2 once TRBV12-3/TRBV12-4 CASSLARERGKTF
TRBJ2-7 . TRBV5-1 CASSSATGGGYEQYF
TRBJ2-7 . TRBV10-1 CASSASFQGSYEQYF
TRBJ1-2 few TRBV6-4 CASSDSSGTAANYGYTF
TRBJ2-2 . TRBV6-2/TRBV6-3 CASSWGLPYGELFF
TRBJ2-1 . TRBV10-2 CASSVAGGNEQFF
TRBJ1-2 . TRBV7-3 CASSLTGPGASYGYTF
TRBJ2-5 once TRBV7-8 CASSLGGRRAGVETQYF
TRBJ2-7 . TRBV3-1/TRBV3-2 CASSQDPEIYEQYF
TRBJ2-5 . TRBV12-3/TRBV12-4 CASSSRGRETQYF
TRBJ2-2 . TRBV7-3 CASSLDGGNTGELFF
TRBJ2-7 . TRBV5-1 CASRYSGTGSYEQYF
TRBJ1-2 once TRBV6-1 CASSEGGGYYGYTF
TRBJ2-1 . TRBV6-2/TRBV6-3 CASSYLGTKLYNEQFF
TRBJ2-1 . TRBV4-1 CASSQRGSYNEQFF
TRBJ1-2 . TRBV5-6 CASRREGSNYGYTF
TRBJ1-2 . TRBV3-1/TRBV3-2 CASSSSGVYGYTF
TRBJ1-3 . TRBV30 CAWSAGGSGNTIYF
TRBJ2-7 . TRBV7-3 CASSLREGGPYEQYF
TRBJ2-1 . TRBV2 CASRTAQGRNEQFF
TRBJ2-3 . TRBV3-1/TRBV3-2 CASSSDRLLGGTDTQYF
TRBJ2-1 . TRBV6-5 CASNRGRGNEQFF
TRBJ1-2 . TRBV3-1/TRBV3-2 CASSQGHRGQRGYTF
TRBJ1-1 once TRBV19 CASTTTSWTEAFF
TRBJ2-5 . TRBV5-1 CASRDTHRGDETQYF
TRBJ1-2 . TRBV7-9 CASSSDTPYGYTF
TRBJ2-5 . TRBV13 CASSPPGTSQETQYF
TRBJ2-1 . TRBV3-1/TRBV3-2 CASTHSTTGSYNEQFF
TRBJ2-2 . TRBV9 CASSRAGGPTGELFF
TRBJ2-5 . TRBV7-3 CASSLSSRQETQYF
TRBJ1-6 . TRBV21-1 CASGPSQGYNSPLHF
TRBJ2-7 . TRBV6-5 CASSPITGGSYEQYF
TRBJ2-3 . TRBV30 CAWSVGLAGGVTDTQYF
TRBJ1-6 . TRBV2 CASSDDRGPSPLHF
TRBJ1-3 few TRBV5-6 CASSLGPLSNRDTIYF
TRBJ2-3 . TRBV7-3 CASSSGQATGGTQYF
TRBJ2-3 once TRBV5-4 CASSLVLAGTTDTQYF
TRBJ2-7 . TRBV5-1 CASSLGGTGDSYEQYF
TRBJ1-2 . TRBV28 CASSQTGGYGYTF
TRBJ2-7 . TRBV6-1 CASSEVSGQGPYEQYF
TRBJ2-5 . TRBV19 CASSIDAGHETQYF
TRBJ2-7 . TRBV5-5 CASNLGGGLLEQYF
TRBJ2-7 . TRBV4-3 CASSQDRWAGGQNEQYF
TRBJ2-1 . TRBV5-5 CASSSGLAGGLSYNEQFF
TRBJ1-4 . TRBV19 CASSIGEPAEKLFF